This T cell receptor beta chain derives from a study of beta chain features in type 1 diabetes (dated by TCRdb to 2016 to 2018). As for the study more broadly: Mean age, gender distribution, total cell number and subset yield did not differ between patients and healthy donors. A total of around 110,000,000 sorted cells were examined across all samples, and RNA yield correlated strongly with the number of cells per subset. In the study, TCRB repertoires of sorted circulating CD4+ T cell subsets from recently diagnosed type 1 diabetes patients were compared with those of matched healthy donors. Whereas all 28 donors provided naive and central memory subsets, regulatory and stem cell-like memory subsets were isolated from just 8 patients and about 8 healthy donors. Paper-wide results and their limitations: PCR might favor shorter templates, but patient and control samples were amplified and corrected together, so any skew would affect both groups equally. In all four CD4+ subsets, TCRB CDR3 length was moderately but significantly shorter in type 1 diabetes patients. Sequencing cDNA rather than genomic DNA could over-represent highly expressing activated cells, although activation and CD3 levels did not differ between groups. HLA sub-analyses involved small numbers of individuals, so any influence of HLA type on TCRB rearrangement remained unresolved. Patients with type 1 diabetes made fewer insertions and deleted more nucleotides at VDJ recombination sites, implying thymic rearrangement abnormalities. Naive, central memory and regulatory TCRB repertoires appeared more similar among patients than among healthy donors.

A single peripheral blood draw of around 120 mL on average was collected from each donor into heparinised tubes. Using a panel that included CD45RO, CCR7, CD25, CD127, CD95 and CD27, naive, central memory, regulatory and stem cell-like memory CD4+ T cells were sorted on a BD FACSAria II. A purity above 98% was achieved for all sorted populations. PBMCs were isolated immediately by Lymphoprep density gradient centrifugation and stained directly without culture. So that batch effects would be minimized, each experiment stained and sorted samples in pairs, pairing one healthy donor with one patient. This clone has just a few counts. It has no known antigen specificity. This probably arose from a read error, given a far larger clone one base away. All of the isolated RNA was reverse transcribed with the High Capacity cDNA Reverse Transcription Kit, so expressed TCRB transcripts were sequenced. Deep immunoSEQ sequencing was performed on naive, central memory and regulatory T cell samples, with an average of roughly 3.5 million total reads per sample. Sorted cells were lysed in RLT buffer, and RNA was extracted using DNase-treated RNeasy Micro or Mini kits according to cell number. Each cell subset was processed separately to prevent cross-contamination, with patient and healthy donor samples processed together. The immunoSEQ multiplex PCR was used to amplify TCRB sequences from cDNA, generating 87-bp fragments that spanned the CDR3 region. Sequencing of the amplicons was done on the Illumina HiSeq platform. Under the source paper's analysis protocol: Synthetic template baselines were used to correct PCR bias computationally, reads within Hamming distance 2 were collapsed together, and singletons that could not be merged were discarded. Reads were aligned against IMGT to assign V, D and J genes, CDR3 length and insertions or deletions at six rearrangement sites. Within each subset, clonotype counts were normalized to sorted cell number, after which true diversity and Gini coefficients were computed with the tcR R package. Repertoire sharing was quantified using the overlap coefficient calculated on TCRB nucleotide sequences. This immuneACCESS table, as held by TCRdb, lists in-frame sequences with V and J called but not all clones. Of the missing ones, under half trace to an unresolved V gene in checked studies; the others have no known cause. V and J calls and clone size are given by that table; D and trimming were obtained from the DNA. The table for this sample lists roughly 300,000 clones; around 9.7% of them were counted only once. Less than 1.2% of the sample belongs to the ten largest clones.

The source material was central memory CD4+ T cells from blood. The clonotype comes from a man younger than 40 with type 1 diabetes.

The CDR3 is CASSTQGDTEAFF. The bases read TGTGCCAGCAGCACACAGGGGGACACTGAAGCTTTCTTT. The rearrangement combines TRBV7-9 with TRBJ1-1, and TRBD1 matches 8 of the central bases. The germline V end is reduced by 5 bases and the J end by 3 bases; junction bases left unmatched: 2. The CDR1 and CDR2 encoded by the germline V gene (reference sequence) are SEHNR and FQNEAQ. The CDR3 runs 13 amino acids, cysteine and phenylalanine included. Only the CDR3 DNA stays, 39 bases, in frame from base 1.